A single sample is the source of the 14 T cell receptor beta chains below, sequenced in a study of T cells in Graves' hyperthyroidism and ophthalmopathy. TCR beta CDR3 regions were amplified from RNA transcripts. An initial round of RT-PCR targeting the TCR CDR3 relied on the HTBI primer set. Each CDR3 protein gets one entry after TCRdb re-called the multiplex PCR reads with MiXCR. The table includes some 580,000 distinct CDR3 sequences, around 15% detected once. The sequenced material came from blood. The receptor source for this set is a woman aged 35 to 49 with Graves' ophthalmopathy.

This clonotype has only a few counts. The chain uses TRBV7-9 and TRBJ1-6; no reliable D call. Deletions cut 1 base from V and 9 bases from J, with 13 bases between. Germline values: CDR1 SEHNR, CDR2 FQNEAQ (reference sequence). The CDR3 is 15 amino acids. This CDR3 is CASSLVLGPGSPLHF. The CDR3 DNA sequence: TGTGCCAGCAGCTTAGTTTTAGGGCCCGGTTCACCCCTCCACTTT. Together with reference TRBV7-9 and TRBJ1-6, the CDR3 gives the full variable domain: DTGVSQNPRHKITKRGQNVTFRCDPISEHNRLYWYRQTLGQGPEFLTYFQNEAQLEKSRLLSDRFSAERPKGSFSTLEIQRTEQGDSAMYLCASSLVLGPGSPLHFGNGTRLTVT.

This rearrangement joins TRBV19 to TRBJ2-2, with 7 bases fitting TRBD1. Germline trimming cut 7 bases from V and 1 base from J; bases unmatched to any gene: 6. This CDR3 contains 15 residues. From germline, CDR1 is LNHDA and CDR2 SQIVND (reference sequence). CDR3 in amino acids: CASTVGQMNTGELFF. CDR3 nucleotide sequence: TGTGCCAGTACCGTGGGACAGATGAACACCGGGGAGCTGTTTTTT.

V usage is TRBV3-1 and J usage is TRBJ1-3, with 8 bases aligning to TRBD1. The germline V gene has CDR1 LGHDT and CDR2 YNNKEL (reference sequence). V dropped 2 bases and J dropped 0; count of bases not matched to a gene: 15. The CDR3 runs 20 residues. CDR3 sequence (DNA): TGTGCCAGCAGCCAATTGGGGACAGGTACTTTCTTCATCTCTGGAAACACCATATATTTT. This gives the protein CASSQLGTGTFFISGNTIYF.

This clonotype occurred many times. J is TRBJ1-1 and V is TRBV3-1; 7 bases fit TRBD1. Trimming cost V 4 bases and J 1 base; bases outside gene matches: 6. The CDR3 totals 15 residues. Germline assignment: CDR1 LGHDT and CDR2 YNNKEL (reference sequence). The CDR3 protein is CASSRTGVANTEAFF. The CDR3 nucleotides read TGTGCCAGCAGCCGCACAGGGGTGGCGAACACTGAAGCTTTCTTT.

The V and J genes are TRBV20-1 and TRBJ1-1; 7 nucleotides agree with TRBD1. The trim removed 4 bases at V and 8 bases at J, leaving 4 bases unmatched. This CDR3 has 11 amino acids. CDR1 DFQATT and CDR2 SNEGSKA come from the germline V gene (reference sequence). The CDR3 sequence is CSATGQAEAFF. In DNA, the CDR3 is TGCAGTGCTACCGGACAGGCGGAAGCTTTCTTT.

This clonotype was recorded a few times. The chain recombines TRBV20-1 with TRBJ2-1, with 7 bases identical to TRBD2. With 0 bases clipped from V and 1 base from J, the junction kept 6 bases outside the gene matches. Germline V gene lookup returns CDR1 DFQATT and CDR2 SNEGSKA (reference sequence). There are 16 residues in the CDR3. Here the CDR3 DNA reads TGCAGTGCTAGAGATGGGGCGGGGGTTTCCTACAATGAGCAGTTCTTC. Its protein is CSARDGAGVSYNEQFF.

This clonotype showed up many times. The rearrangement uses TRBV5-1 and TRBJ2-7; 7 positions agree with TRBD2. V shed 1 base and J 4 bases; nucleotides not matched to a gene: 8. CDR3 length equals 15 residues. CDR1 is SGHRS, CDR2 YFSETQ, per germline. The CDR3 sequence is CASSLSQREFYEQYF. The CDR3, as DNA: TGCGCCAGCAGCTTGTCCCAGCGGGAATTTTACGAGCAGTACTTC. The entire variable domain, with the rest obtained from reference TRBV5-1 and TRBJ2-7, is as follows: KAGVTQTPRYLIKTRGQQVTLSCSPISGHRSVSWYQQTPGQGLQFLFEYFSETQRNKGNFPGRFSGRQFSNSRSEMNVSTLELGDSALYLCASSLSQREFYEQYFGPGTRLTVT.

This clonotype was detected ten times or more. The chain combines TRBV20-1 with TRBJ2-5, with D maybe TRBD1 (5 bases). CDR1 is DFQATT, CDR2 SNEGSKA, per germline (reference sequence). CDR3 size: 13 residues. The V end lost 0 bases, the J end lost 4 bases, and 9 bases lay between the germline ends. The DNA of the CDR3 is TGCAGTGCTAGAGATACCAGGGCAGAGACCCAGTACTTC. Its protein product is CSARDTRAETQYF.

The chain combines TRBV3-1 with TRBJ2-1; 9 bases are a match to TRBD1. CDR1 and CDR2 (germline): LGHDT, YNNKEL (reference sequence). The junction had 5 bases not matched to a gene; V was cut back by 0 bases and J by 8 bases. The CDR3 is 15 amino acids. CDR3: CASSQEDRGVDEQFF. In nucleotides, the CDR3 is TGTGCCAGCAGCCAAGAGGACAGGGGAGTCGATGAGCAGTTCTTC.

This clonotype has at least ten counts. The rearrangement joins TRBV10-2 to TRBJ2-7, with 12 bases fitting TRBD2. CDR3 length: 17 residues. V lost 2 bases and J lost 4; bases outside the gene matches: 9. Per the germline V gene, CDR1 is WSHSY and CDR2 is SAAADI. The DNA for the CDR3 is TGCGCCAGCAGTGAGCCCAGACTAGCGGGAGTCGGTTACGAGCAGTACTTC. Its protein is CASSEPRLAGVGYEQYF.

This clonotype was detected only a few times. The rearrangement uses TRBV6-1 and TRBJ2-1; D remains ambiguous. Trimming shortened V by 5 bases and J by 12 bases, and 11 bases separated the two germline ends. The CDR3 contains 11 residues. Germline assignment: CDR1 MNHNS and CDR2 SASEGT. The CDR3 DNA reads TGTGCCAGCAGTTCGACTCTTGTGCAGTTCTTC. This encodes CASSSTLVQFF.

This clonotype was detected ten times or more. V is TRBV18 and J is TRBJ1-6; D is unresolved. In germline, CDR1 is KGHSH, CDR2 LQKENI. Trimming left V 3 bases short and J 0 bases short, with 6 bases between. This CDR3 spans 15 amino acids. The chain's CDR3 is CASSPGSSYNSPLHF. CDR3 DNA sequence: TGTGCCAGCTCACCGGGGAGCTCCTATAATTCACCCCTCCACTTT.

This clonotype was counted many times. V is TRBV30 and J is TRBJ1-6; tentative D call: TRBD1 (5 bases). Germline V gene sequence: CDR1 GTSNPN, CDR2 SVGIG (reference sequence). V lost 3 bases to trimming and J lost 6 bases, with 15 bases between them. This CDR3 is 15 amino acids long. CDR3 DNA sequence: TGTGCCTGGAGACCAGACAGTCGCCTTAATTCACCCCTCCACTTT. Encoded protein: CAWRPDSRLNSPLHF.

This clonotype was observed many times. The chain employs TRBV5-1 and TRBJ2-7; 9 nucleotides line up with TRBD2. The CDR3 is 19 amino acids. Trimming at V came to 0 bases and at J to 2 bases, leaving 15 bases not matched to a gene. Germline CDR1 SGHRS, CDR2 YFSETQ. The CDR3 loop reads CASSLAAPNSGRGTYEQYF. In DNA form, the CDR3 reads TGCGCCAGCAGCTTGGCCGCCCCCAATAGCGGGAGAGGAACCTACGAGCAGTACTTC.